The 27 T cell receptor beta chains reported below all come from one sample, sequenced in a study of blood T cells in healthy people across ages. A J-beta primer mix and a sample-barcoded 5' primer were used in a second PCR of about 7 to 12 cycles. MiXCR, applied by TCRdb to the 5' RACE reads, yields one record per CDR3 protein. The table includes 1.8 million or so distinct CDR3 sequences, about 39% detected once. The sequenced material came from blood. These receptor sequences come from a human donor in good health.

This clonotype was detected ten times or more. The J gene is TRBJ2-5, the V gene TRBV28; 7 bases fit TRBD2. Trimming removed 4 bases from V and 2 bases from J; junction bases left unmatched: 10. This CDR3 is 16 amino acids long. Germline V gene sequence: CDR1 MDHEN, CDR2 SYDVKM. The CDR3 is CASSSTGRGSQETQYF. Written as DNA, the CDR3 is TGTGCCAGCAGTTCCACGGGGAGGGGTAGTCAAGAGACCCAGTACTTC.

The chain carries TRBV4-1 and TRBJ1-1; 7 bases align to TRBD1. Per germline, CDR1 MGHRA and CDR2 YSYEKL. The CDR3 has 13 amino acids. V lost 0 bases to trimming and J lost 11 bases; unmatched junction nucleotides: 6. As DNA, the CDR3 is TGCGCCAGCAGCCAAGAGACCGGGACAGTCGCTTTCTTT. It codes for CASSQETGTVAFF.

The chain joins TRBV12-3 or TRBV12-4 to TRBJ2-1, with 7 bases matching TRBD2. The length of the CDR3 is 14 residues. V was clipped by 7 bases and J by 10 bases; unmatched bases: 13. The CDR3 region is CASTPGRGVWEQFF. Here the CDR3 DNA reads TGTGCCAGCACCCCGGGACGGGGGGTTTGGGAGCAGTTCTTC.

The sample holds a few counts of this clonotype. This rearrangement joins TRBV27 to TRBJ2-7; 7 nucleotides match TRBD1. V was pared by 6 bases and J by 0 bases, with 8 bases of the junction left unmatched. The V gene's germline CDR1 is MNHEY and CDR2 SMNVEV (reference sequence). The CDR3 totals 15 residues. In DNA, the CDR3 is TGTGCCAGCAGCCCCGGACAGGCTAGCTCCTACGAGCAGTACTTC. Translation gives CASSPGQASSYEQYF.

CDR3: CASSQALNRDNEKLFF. DNA for the CDR3: TGCGCCAGCAGCCAAGCGCTCAACAGGGATAATGAAAAACTGTTTTTT. V is TRBV4-3 and J is TRBJ1-4; the D gene is possibly TRBD1 (6 bases). Germline V gives CDR1 LGHNA, CDR2 YSLEER. V lost 1 base and J 4 bases, leaving 13 bases between the germline ends. The CDR3 has 16 amino acids.

The rearrangement links TRBV7-9 to TRBJ2-6; maybe TRBD2 (8 bases). The CDR3 totals 19 residues. Per germline, CDR1 SEHNR and CDR2 FQNEAQ (reference sequence). V dropped 0 bases and J dropped 3 bases, with 18 bases sitting between them. CDR3 protein: CASSLAGQRGYGGANVLTF. CDR3 in DNA: TGTGCCAGCAGCTTAGCGGGACAGCGGGGGTATGGTGGGGCCAACGTCCTGACTTTC. Drawing the rest from reference TRBV7-9 and TRBJ2-6, the complete variable domain is DTGVSQNPRHKITKRGQNVTFRCDPISEHNRLYWYRQTLGQGPEFLTYFQNEAQLEKSRLLSDRFSAERPKGSFSTLEIQRTEQGDSAMYLCASSLAGQRGYGGANVLTFGAGSRLTVL.

Comments on this clonotype: A much larger clone sits a single nucleotide away, making a read error possible. The V call is TRBV9, the J call TRBJ2-7; weak D call: TRBD2 (5 bases). The ends were cut back, 4 bases at V and 7 bases at J, with 15 bases in the middle. The CDR3 contains 13 residues. Germline V gene sequence: CDR1 SGDLS, CDR2 YYNGEE. The CDR3 reads CASSPKIGDEQYF. The CDR3 DNA reads TGTGCCAGCAGCCCTAAAATCGGGGATGAGCAGTACTTC.

The chain employs TRBV7-2 and TRBJ2-7, with D hard to call. The CDR3 length is 16 residues. CDR1 and CDR2 from the germline V gene are SGHTA and FQGNSA. With 5 bases removed from V and 1 base from J, the gap between germline ends came to 18 bases. CDR3 region: CTSSRRTYLSSYEQYF. The CDR3 coding sequence is TGTACCAGCAGCCGACGTACCTATTTATCATCCTACGAGCAGTACTTC.

This rearrangement joins TRBV9 to TRBJ1-1, with D possibly being TRBD1 (5 bases). The CDR3 contains 13 residues. The germline V and J ends were trimmed by 3 bases and 6 bases, with 12 bases remaining between them. Germline CDR1 and CDR2: SGDLS and YYNGEE. In nucleotides, the CDR3 is TGTGCCAGCAGCGAGGGGTGGTCCCCTGAAGCTTTCTTT. Protein product: CASSEGWSPEAFF.

This clonotype turned up a few times. The chain links TRBV6-5 to TRBJ1-6, with D maybe TRBD1 (6 bases). This CDR3 comprises 14 residues. The germline V gene has CDR1 MNHEY and CDR2 SVGAGI. The V gene lost 6 bases and the J gene lost 12 bases, with 18 bases spanning the gap. Here the CDR3 DNA reads TGTGCCAGCAGAGACGTAAACAGGGCTCAACCCCTCCACTTT. It is translated as CASRDVNRAQPLHF.

As concerns this clonotype: A much larger clonotype is one base distant, so this may be a read error. The rearrangement links TRBV7-9 to TRBJ2-5; a possible D gene is TRBD1 (6 bases). The ends were cut back, 8 bases at V and 4 bases at J, with 14 bases in the middle. Looked up from germline, CDR1 is SEHNR and CDR2 is FQNEAQ (reference sequence). CDR3 length: 13 amino acids. CDR3 DNA: TGTGCCAGCGGCCGAGCAGGGGCAGAGACCCAGTACTTC. As protein: CASGRAGAETQYF.

CDR3 region: CSVLAGGYYGYTF. The CDR3 nucleotides read TGCAGCGTCCTCGCAGGGGGCTACTATGGCTACACCTTC. The chain joins TRBV29-1 to TRBJ1-2, with TRBD1 identical over 8 bases. This CDR3 is 13 amino acids long. V dropped 6 bases and J dropped 3; count of bases not matched to a gene: 6. Germline loops: CDR1 SQVTM, CDR2 ANQGSEA.

This chain connects TRBV20-1 to TRBJ2-7; D possibly corresponds to TRBD1 (5 bases). CDR3 length: 11 amino acids. Trimming shortened V by 4 bases and J by 2 bases, and 6 bases separated the two germline ends. Germline V gene sequence: CDR1 DFQATT, CDR2 SNEGSKA (reference sequence). For the CDR3, the DNA is TGCAGTGCTATGGGGCCCTACGAGCAGTACTTC. Residues: CSAMGPYEQYF.

This clonotype has a handful of counts. The chain employs TRBV12-3 or TRBV12-4 and TRBJ2-7; 7 bases match TRBD1. V was pared by 4 bases and J by 6 bases, with 6 bases of the junction left unmatched. CDR3 size: 13 residues. The CDR3 DNA follows: TGTGCCAGCAGTTCGGGGACAGAAGCCGAGCAGTACTTC. Protein: CASSSGTEAEQYF.

A few counts support this clonotype. This chain joins TRBV20-1 and TRBJ1-2; D is unclear. Per the germline V gene, CDR1 is DFQATT and CDR2 is SNEGSKA (reference sequence). This CDR3 has 15 amino acids. Between the trimmed V and J ends, which lost 0 bases and 3 bases, there was a span of 14 bases. In nucleotides, the CDR3 is TGCAGTGCTAGAGATAATAAGGGCGCCGACTATGGCTACACCTTC. Its translation: CSARDNKGADYGYTF.

This clonotype occurred a few times. CDR3 residues: CAIMETGGTEQFF. The CDR3 bases are TGTGCCATCATGGAAACGGGGGGCACTGAGCAGTTCTTC. The genes are TRBV10-3 and TRBJ2-1; D is possibly TRBD2 (7 bases). CDR1 and CDR2 (germline): ENHRY, SYGVKD. CDR3 length: 13 amino acids. Trimming took 7 bases from V and 9 from J, leaving 16 bases between them.

This clonotype was seen a handful of times. V is TRBV9 and J is TRBJ2-3, with 11 nucleotides matching TRBD2. Trimming cost V 4 bases and J 2 bases; bases outside gene matches: 6. Germline V CDR1 and CDR2: SGDLS, YYNGEE. CDR3 length equals 16 residues. As DNA, the CDR3 is TGTGCCAGCAGCCCTCGACTAGCGGGGAACACAGATACGCAGTATTTT. It translates to CASSPRLAGNTDTQYF.

This clonotype was seen a single time. The chain links TRBV9 to TRBJ1-1; perhaps TRBD1 as D (6 bases). The CDR3 runs 14 residues. The ends were cut back, 5 bases at V and 1 base at J, with 12 bases in the middle. The germline V gene encodes CDR1 SGDLS and CDR2 YYNGEE. CDR3 bases: TGTGCCAGCAGAGGAGGGGGGGCGAACACTGAAGCTTTCTTT. It translates to CASRGGGANTEAFF.

The chain couples TRBV15 to TRBJ2-5; D may be TRBD2 (6 bases). The length of the CDR3 is 14 residues. Trimming left V 5 bases short and J 5 bases short, with 15 bases between. CDR1 is LNHNV, CDR2 YYDKDF, per germline (reference sequence). CDR3 in amino acids: CATSAGMYRETQYF. CDR3 nucleotides: TGTGCCACCAGCGCGGGGATGTATCGGGAGACCCAGTACTTC.

The table lists this clonotype with a few counts. This chain uses TRBV5-1 with TRBJ2-4; 15 bases are shared with TRBD2. The CDR3 consists of 18 residues. V lost 3 bases to trimming and J lost 3 bases; unmatched junction nucleotides: 7. Germline loops: CDR1 SGHRS, CDR2 YFSETQ. The CDR3 is CASSSPGLAGGLKNIQYF. The CDR3, as DNA: TGCGCCAGCAGCTCGCCGGGACTAGCGGGGGGCCTCAAAAACATTCAGTACTTC.

The J gene is TRBJ2-5, the V gene TRBV20-1, with a possible D match to TRBD2 (5 bases). Germline CDR1 and CDR2: DFQATT and SNEGSKA (reference sequence). Trimming took 1 base from V and 11 from J, leaving 17 bases between them. The CDR3 is made up of 13 amino acids. The CDR3 region is CSARVTTPGEQYF. Written as DNA, the CDR3 is TGCAGTGCTAGAGTGACTACCCCTGGGGAGCAGTACTTC.

Comment on this clonotype: One end of the junction varies from germline; a read error may be responsible. The chain combines TRBV29-1 with TRBJ1-5; tentative D call: TRBD1 (6 bases). The germline CDR1 and CDR2 sequences are SQVTM and ANQGSEA. The CDR3 runs 14 residues. The CDR3 coding sequence is TGCGGCGTTATTTGGGCCCGGGGGGCCCAGCCCCAGCATTTT. It codes for CGVIWARGAQPQHF.

The chain combines TRBV20-1 with TRBJ2-7; tentatively, D is TRBD2 (7 bases). The DNA end favors TRBJ2-5, so the J call may be wrong. CDR3 length: 16 residues. Per the germline V gene, CDR1 is DFQATT and CDR2 is SNEGSKA (reference sequence). The CDR3, as DNA: TGCAGTGCTAGAGATCCCTCTAAGGGGGGGGTGGGGACCCAGTACTTC. Protein: CSARDPSKGGVGTQYF.

This clonotype was counted many times. The chain uses TRBV6-2 or TRBV6-3 and TRBJ2-7, with a tentative D call TRBD1 (5 bases). Trimming left V 2 bases short and J 3 bases short, with 5 bases between. CDR3 length: 12 residues. Looked up from germline, CDR1 is MNHEY and CDR2 is SVGEGT. This chain's CDR3 is CASSYRGYEQYF. The CDR3 bases are TGTGCCAGCAGTTACAGGGGCTACGAGCAGTACTTC.

This clonotype was picked up a small number of times. The genes are TRBV29-1 and TRBJ1-1, with 9 bases lining up with TRBD1. V gave up 6 bases and J gave up 1 base; unmatched junction bases: 6. CDR1 is SQVTM, CDR2 ANQGSEA, per germline. This CDR3 spans 14 amino acids. The CDR3 is CSVRTGGPNTEAFF. CDR3 coding DNA: TGCAGCGTCAGAACAGGGGGCCCGAACACTGAAGCTTTCTTT.

V is TRBV11-3 and J is TRBJ2-3; 8 bases align to TRBD2. The CDR3 has 20 residues. V shed 4 bases, J shed 2 bases, and the junction held 20 bases outside the gene matches. The germline gives CDR1 SGHNT, CDR2 YENEEA. CDR3 nucleotide sequence: TGTGCCAGCAGCTCTTGGGTTGGGGGAGGGCGGGGGGCCGACACAGATACGCAGTATTTT. This codes for CASSSWVGGGRGADTDTQYF.

A word on this clonotype: At one of its ends the junction is not consistent with the germline gene, which may arise from a read error. V gene TRBV20-1 combines with J gene TRBJ1-4, with 11 bases that match TRBD1. There are 15 residues in the CDR3. Germline CDR1 is DFQATT and CDR2 is SNEGSKA (reference sequence). The CDR3, as DNA: TGCAGTGCTAGGGGCGGACAGGGGGCTCCTGAAAAGCTGTTTTTT. It is translated as CSARGGQGAPEKLFF.